Described below is a single T cell receptor beta chain sequence and its context. CDR3 length equals 16 residues. The V and J ends lost 6 bases and 0 bases, in that order; junction bases with no gene match: 8. Germline loops: CDR1 LNHDA, CDR2 SQIVND (reference sequence). The method was immunoSEQ multiplex PCR; TCRdb's version includes in-frame clones alone and lacks a portion of them. The data contain roughly 32,000 clones, nearly 97% of them singletons. This specimen belongs to a study of T cells in tuberculosis. The sample taken for sequencing was PBMCs. The genes are TRBV19 and TRBJ1-5; 7 bases agree with TRBD1. The receptor was isolated from a donor aged 10 to 29 with latent tuberculosis or without tuberculosis infection. The CDR3 DNA reads TGTGCCAGTAGCGGTAGGGGACAGTTTAGCAATCAGCCCCAGCATTTT. This gives the protein CASSGRGQFSNQPQHF.